The rows below give T cell receptor beta chains drawn from one sample of a study of OX40 agonist ivuxolimab in advanced cancers. The assay was immunoSEQ multiplex PCR, and TCRdb's table has in-frame clones only and misses some. The repertoire consists of around 48,000 clones, with more than 75% occurring once and the leading ten covering roughly 9.9%. The material sequenced was CD4+ or CD8+ T cells sorted from blood, taken in a trial of the OX40 agonist ivuxolimab. The receptors were sampled from an adult with an advanced solid tumor such as melanoma, head and neck, liver or kidney cancer. Both conserved end residues are part of each CDR3. The order of the fields is D gene, clone size, V gene, J gene, CDR3 protein, CDR3 DNA. D genes are given only for firm matches. The size field is filled for only some rows; it gives once, few, many or a size class.

d_call: .
clone_size: .
v_call: TRBV9
j_call: TRBJ1-2
cdr3_aa: CASSPRQVHYGYTF
cdr3_nt: TGTGCCAGCAGCCCACGACAGGTACACTATGGCTACACCTTC

d_call: TRBD2
clone_size: .
v_call: TRBV7-9
j_call: TRBJ2-5
cdr3_aa: CASSLPGTSGVQETQYF
cdr3_nt: TGTGCCAGCAGCTTACCGGGGACTAGCGGGGTCCAAGAGACCCAGTACTTC

d_call: .
clone_size: .
v_call: TRBV5-4
j_call: TRBJ2-1
cdr3_aa: CASSQGRDIYYNEQFF
cdr3_nt: TGTGCCAGCAGCCAGGGGCGGGACATCTACTACAATGAGCAGTTCTTC

d_call: TRBD2
clone_size: .
v_call: TRBV28
j_call: TRBJ2-2
cdr3_aa: CASTQSGAANTGELFF
cdr3_nt: TGTGCCAGCACCCAGAGCGGGGCTGCGAACACCGGGGAGCTGTTTTTT

d_call: .
clone_size: .
v_call: TRBV5-1
j_call: TRBJ2-3
cdr3_aa: CASSSDTDTQYF
cdr3_nt: TGCGCCAGCAGCTCGGACACAGATACGCAGTATTTT

d_call: .
clone_size: .
v_call: TRBV19
j_call: TRBJ2-1
cdr3_aa: CAGYNPGTTWFF
cdr3_nt: TGTGCCGGCTACAACCCCGGGACCACATGGTTCTTC

d_call: .
clone_size: .
v_call: TRBV19
j_call: TRBJ2-5
cdr3_aa: CASSIPGSPQTQYF
cdr3_nt: TGTGCCAGTAGTATCCCCGGTAGCCCACAGACCCAGTACTTC

d_call: .
clone_size: .
v_call: TRBV30
j_call: TRBJ2-4
cdr3_aa: CAWTPSEGIYIQYF
cdr3_nt: TGTGCCTGGACCCCATCCGAGGGGATCTACATTCAGTACTTC

d_call: TRBD1
clone_size: .
v_call: TRBV5-1
j_call: TRBJ1-5
cdr3_aa: CASRSTGDQPQHF
cdr3_nt: TGCGCCAGCAGATCCACAGGGGACCAGCCCCAGCATTTT

d_call: .
clone_size: .
v_call: TRBV2
j_call: TRBJ2-5
cdr3_aa: CASSDSGPGGTQYF
cdr3_nt: TGTGCCAGCAGTGACTCAGGGCCCGGGGGGACCCAGTACTTC

d_call: TRBD1
clone_size: .
v_call: TRBV5-1
j_call: TRBJ1-2
cdr3_aa: CASSSTGDVGYTF
cdr3_nt: TGCGCCAGCAGCTCCACAGGGGATGTGGGCTACACCTTC

d_call: .
clone_size: .
v_call: TRBV21-1
j_call: TRBJ1-3
cdr3_aa: CASSKFPPLEGPAQPSGNTIYF
cdr3_nt: TGTGCCAGCAGCAAATTTCCCCCTCTAGAGGGGCCAGCTCAACCCTCTGGAAACACCATATATTTT

d_call: .
clone_size: .
v_call: TRBV7-2
j_call: TRBJ2-1
cdr3_aa: CASSLGPPGLSSYNEQFF
cdr3_nt: TGTGCCAGCAGCTTAGGACCGCCAGGCCTTTCCTCCTACAATGAGCAGTTCTTC

d_call: TRBD2
clone_size: .
v_call: TRBV19
j_call: TRBJ2-2
cdr3_aa: CASHPGGSNTGELFF
cdr3_nt: TGTGCCAGCCACCCCGGCGGGAGCAACACCGGGGAGCTGTTTTTT

d_call: TRBD2
clone_size: .
v_call: TRBV28
j_call: TRBJ2-1
cdr3_aa: CASSQTSGVDNEQFF
cdr3_nt: TGTGCCAGCAGCCAGACTAGCGGGGTTGACAATGAGCAGTTCTTC

d_call: .
clone_size: .
v_call: TRBV9
j_call: TRBJ2-5
cdr3_aa: CASSVGTPTYGQQETQYF
cdr3_nt: TGTGCCAGCAGCGTAGGTACCCCGACTTATGGGCAGCAAGAGACCCAGTACTTC

d_call: .
clone_size: .
v_call: TRBV11-2
j_call: TRBJ1-4
cdr3_aa: CASSFTGTSNEKLFF
cdr3_nt: TGTGCCAGCAGCTTCACCGGGACATCTAATGAAAAACTGTTTTTT

d_call: .
clone_size: .
v_call: TRBV21-1
j_call: TRBJ1-5
cdr3_aa: CASSNRRPTGVANQPQHF
cdr3_nt: TGTGCCAGCAGCAATAGGAGGCCGACAGGGGTTGCCAATCAGCCCCAGCATTTT

d_call: .
clone_size: .
v_call: TRBV7-3
j_call: TRBJ2-1
cdr3_aa: CASREGPNNEQFF
cdr3_nt: TGTGCCAGCAGAGAGGGACCGAACAATGAGCAGTTCTTC

d_call: TRBD2
clone_size: .
v_call: TRBV5-6
j_call: TRBJ2-3
cdr3_aa: CASSLELAGESDTQYF
cdr3_nt: TGTGCCAGCAGCTTGGAGCTAGCGGGAGAGTCAGATACGCAGTATTTT

d_call: .
clone_size: .
v_call: TRBV7-8
j_call: TRBJ2-5
cdr3_aa: CASSSPPGKGLETQYF
cdr3_nt: TGTGCCAGCAGCTCCCCCCCAGGAAAGGGCTTAGAGACCCAGTACTTC

d_call: TRBD2
clone_size: .
v_call: TRBV14
j_call: TRBJ2-2
cdr3_aa: CASTQAGWEDTGELFF
cdr3_nt: TGTGCCAGCACCCAAGCGGGATGGGAGGACACCGGGGAGCTGTTTTTT

d_call: .
clone_size: .
v_call: TRBV12-2
j_call: TRBJ1-1
cdr3_aa: CASRLDGLNTEAFF
cdr3_nt: TGTGCAAGTCGCTTAGATGGCCTGAACACTGAAGCTTTCTTT

d_call: TRBD2
clone_size: .
v_call: TRBV5-1
j_call: TRBJ2-7
cdr3_aa: CASSLEPAGPGEQYF
cdr3_nt: TGCGCCAGCAGCTTGGAACCAGCGGGACCTGGCGAGCAGTACTTC

d_call: .
clone_size: .
v_call: TRBV5-1
j_call: TRBJ2-3
cdr3_aa: CASSSVGGTDTQYF
cdr3_nt: TGCGCCAGCAGCTCGGTAGGAGGCACAGATACGCAGTATTTT

d_call: .
clone_size: .
v_call: TRBV18
j_call: TRBJ2-3
cdr3_aa: CASSPGRDIGTDTQYF
cdr3_nt: TGTGCCAGCTCACCAGGGCGGGACATTGGCACAGATACGCAGTATTTT

d_call: TRBD1
clone_size: .
v_call: TRBV18
j_call: TRBJ2-3
cdr3_aa: CASSPLTGGGTDTQYF
cdr3_nt: TGTGCCAGCTCACCCCTGACAGGGGGCGGCACAGATACGCAGTATTTT

d_call: .
clone_size: .
v_call: TRBV4-2
j_call: TRBJ2-4
cdr3_aa: CASRKDPKNIQYF
cdr3_nt: TGTGCCAGCAGGAAGGACCCGAAAAACATTCAGTACTTC

d_call: TRBD1
clone_size: .
v_call: TRBV9
j_call: TRBJ1-1
cdr3_aa: CASSVGAGRGDTEAFF
cdr3_nt: TGTGCCAGCAGCGTCGGGGCCGGCAGGGGGGACACTGAAGCTTTCTTT

d_call: TRBD1
clone_size: few
v_call: TRBV29-1
j_call: TRBJ1-2
cdr3_aa: CSVGTGAYGYTF
cdr3_nt: TGCAGCGTTGGGACAGGGGCCTATGGCTACACCTTC

d_call: TRBD1
clone_size: once
v_call: TRBV28
j_call: TRBJ1-5
cdr3_aa: CASSFSGGRFNQPQHF
cdr3_nt: TGTGCCAGCAGTTTTTCAGGGGGCAGATTTAACCAGCCCCAGCATTTT

d_call: TRBD1
clone_size: .
v_call: TRBV19
j_call: TRBJ2-7
cdr3_aa: CASRRTGGIYEQYF
cdr3_nt: TGTGCCAGTAGACGGACAGGGGGCATCTACGAGCAGTACTTC

d_call: TRBD1
clone_size: .
v_call: TRBV5-6
j_call: TRBJ2-6
cdr3_aa: CASSFNRGTPGANVLTF
cdr3_nt: TGTGCCAGCAGCTTTAACAGGGGGACCCCTGGGGCCAACGTCCTGACTTTC

d_call: TRBD1
clone_size: once
v_call: TRBV7-9
j_call: TRBJ1-1
cdr3_aa: CASSSQGGTEAFF
cdr3_nt: TGTGCCAGCAGCTCCCAGGGGGGAACTGAAGCTTTCTTT

d_call: .
clone_size: .
v_call: TRBV5-1
j_call: TRBJ1-1
cdr3_aa: CASSLEGRAEAFF
cdr3_nt: TGCGCCAGCAGCTTGGAGGGTCGGGCTGAAGCTTTCTTT

d_call: .
clone_size: .
v_call: TRBV4-1
j_call: TRBJ2-2
cdr3_aa: CASSGSDGNTGELFF
cdr3_nt: TGCGCCAGCAGCGGCTCGGACGGAAACACCGGGGAGCTGTTTTTT

d_call: .
clone_size: .
v_call: TRBV29-1
j_call: TRBJ2-3
cdr3_aa: CSVEDPPGRTDTQYF
cdr3_nt: TGCAGCGTTGAAGATCCGCCAGGGAGGACAGATACGCAGTATTTT

d_call: .
clone_size: .
v_call: TRBV28
j_call: TRBJ2-7
cdr3_aa: CASSGRRSSYEQYF
cdr3_nt: TGTGCCAGCAGTGGACGGAGGTCTTCCTACGAGCAGTACTTC

d_call: .
clone_size: .
v_call: TRBV29-1
j_call: TRBJ1-2
cdr3_aa: CSAGASFNYGYTF
cdr3_nt: TGCAGCGCTGGCGCCAGTTTTAACTATGGCTACACCTTC

d_call: TRBD2
clone_size: .
v_call: TRBV19
j_call: TRBJ2-1
cdr3_aa: CASSPPGLADYNEQFF
cdr3_nt: TGTGCCAGTAGTCCGCCGGGACTAGCGGACTACAATGAGCAGTTCTTC

d_call: .
clone_size: .
v_call: TRBV5-1
j_call: TRBJ2-3
cdr3_aa: CASSLSGHDTDTQYF
cdr3_nt: TGCGCCAGCAGCTTGTCCGGACACGACACAGATACGCAGTATTTT

d_call: .
clone_size: .
v_call: TRBV4-2
j_call: TRBJ2-1
cdr3_aa: CASNLDVLNNEQFF
cdr3_nt: TGTGCCAGCAACTTGGACGTACTGAACAATGAGCAGTTCTTC

d_call: TRBD2
clone_size: .
v_call: TRBV18
j_call: TRBJ2-7
cdr3_aa: CASSPVYAPSGASYEQYF
cdr3_nt: TGTGCCAGCTCACCGGTGTATGCCCCTAGCGGGGCCTCCTACGAGCAGTACTTC

d_call: .
clone_size: .
v_call: TRBV2
j_call: TRBJ2-7
cdr3_aa: CASSGGLLRHGEQYF
cdr3_nt: TGTGCCAGCAGTGGGGGGCTCCTCAGACACGGCGAGCAGTACTTC

d_call: .
clone_size: .
v_call: TRBV5-4
j_call: TRBJ2-5
cdr3_aa: CASSPPGEGPGETQYF
cdr3_nt: TGTGCCAGCAGCCCGCCAGGGGAGGGACCCGGAGAGACCCAGTACTTC

d_call: .
clone_size: .
v_call: TRBV5-6
j_call: TRBJ2-7
cdr3_aa: CASSLAYARGLHEQYF
cdr3_nt: TGTGCCAGCAGCTTGGCCTATGCACGGGGCCTCCACGAGCAGTACTTC

d_call: .
clone_size: .
v_call: TRBV5-1
j_call: TRBJ2-3
cdr3_aa: CASSLERSSTDTQYF
cdr3_nt: TGCGCCAGCAGCTTGGAGCGGTCTAGCACAGATACGCAGTATTTT